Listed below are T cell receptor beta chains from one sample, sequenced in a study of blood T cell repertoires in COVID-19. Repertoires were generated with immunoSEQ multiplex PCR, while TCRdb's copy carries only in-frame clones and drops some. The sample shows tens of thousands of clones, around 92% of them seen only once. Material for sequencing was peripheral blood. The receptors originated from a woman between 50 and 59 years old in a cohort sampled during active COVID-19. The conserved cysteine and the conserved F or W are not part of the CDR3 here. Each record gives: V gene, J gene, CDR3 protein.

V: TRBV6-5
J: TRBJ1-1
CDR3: ASSSLMQVIEAF

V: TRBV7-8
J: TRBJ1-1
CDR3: ASSSRDRVTEAF

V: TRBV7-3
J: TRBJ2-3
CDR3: ASSLDRGSLGDTQY

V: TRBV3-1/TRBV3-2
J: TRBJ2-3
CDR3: ASSQEGSLGADTQY

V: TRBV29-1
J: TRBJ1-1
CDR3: SVGGLQRGNTEAF

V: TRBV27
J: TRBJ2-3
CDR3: ATSLVGPNTDTQY

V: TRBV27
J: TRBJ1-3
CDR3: ASSPRVGSPSGNTIY

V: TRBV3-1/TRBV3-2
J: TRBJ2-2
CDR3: ASSQAGGTGELF

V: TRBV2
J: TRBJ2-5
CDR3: ASTSPKYSGARETQY

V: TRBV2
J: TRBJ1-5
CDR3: ATGTGGYNQPQH

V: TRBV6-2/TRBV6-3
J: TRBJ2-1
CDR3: ASSYSGRPSGNNEQF

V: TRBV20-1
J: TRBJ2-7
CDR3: SASPPGTYEQY

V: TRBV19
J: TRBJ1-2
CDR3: ASSGDRANGYT

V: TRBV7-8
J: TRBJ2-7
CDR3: ASSLAPSSYEQY

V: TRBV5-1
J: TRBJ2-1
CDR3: ASSLGTGTSGRASEQF

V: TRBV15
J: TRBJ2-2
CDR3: ATRETLAGDGELF

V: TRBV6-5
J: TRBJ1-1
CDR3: ASSWDRAF

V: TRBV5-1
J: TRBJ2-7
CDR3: ASSLADRDTYEQY

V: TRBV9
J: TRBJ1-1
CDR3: ASSDGQGGTEAF

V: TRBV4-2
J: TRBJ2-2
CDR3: ASSQRTESRVAGELF

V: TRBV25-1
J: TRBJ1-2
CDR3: ASSTQGNYGYT

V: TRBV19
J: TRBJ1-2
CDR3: ASSGPGDLNYGYT

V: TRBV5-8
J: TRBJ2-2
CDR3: ASHTGGYSAGELF

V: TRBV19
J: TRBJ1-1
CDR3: ASRSITNTEAF

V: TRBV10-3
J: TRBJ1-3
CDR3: AISESGNTIY

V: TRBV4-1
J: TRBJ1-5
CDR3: ASRPTLSTLREPQH

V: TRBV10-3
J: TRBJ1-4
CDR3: AVQTGGNEKLF

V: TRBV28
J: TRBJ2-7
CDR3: ASSYRQFSYEQY

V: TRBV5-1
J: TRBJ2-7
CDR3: ASSLPGVTEQY

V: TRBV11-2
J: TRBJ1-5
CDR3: ASSLGDRVWQPQH

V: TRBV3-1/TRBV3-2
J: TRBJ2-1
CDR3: ASSQDLAGGKNEQF

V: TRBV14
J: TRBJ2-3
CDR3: ASSYRQGLPPTDTQY

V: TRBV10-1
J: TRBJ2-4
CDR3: ASSESRTTKNIQY

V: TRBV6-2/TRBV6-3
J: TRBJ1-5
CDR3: ASSGRRSNQPQH

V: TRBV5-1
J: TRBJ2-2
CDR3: ASSLAALAANTGELF

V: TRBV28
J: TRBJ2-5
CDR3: ASSSPGSSKETQY

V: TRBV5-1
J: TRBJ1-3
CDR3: ASSLTQSSLSGNTIY

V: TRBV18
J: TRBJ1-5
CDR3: ASSWSEGSNQPQH

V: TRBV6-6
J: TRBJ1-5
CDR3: ASSGHGNQPQH

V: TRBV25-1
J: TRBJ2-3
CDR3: ASSETGGGDTQY

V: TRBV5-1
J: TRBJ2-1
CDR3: ASSFEGVGRNEQF

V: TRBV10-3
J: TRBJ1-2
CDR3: AINDRNYGYT

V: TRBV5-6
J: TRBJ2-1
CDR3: ASSRTSGRKNEQF

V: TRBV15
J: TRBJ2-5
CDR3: ATSRGGPLKGQRETQY

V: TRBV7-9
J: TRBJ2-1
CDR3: ASSSPRGGVGNEQF

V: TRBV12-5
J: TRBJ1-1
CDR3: ASGLVQGGNTEAF

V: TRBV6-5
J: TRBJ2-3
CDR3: ASSSILAGGTDTQY

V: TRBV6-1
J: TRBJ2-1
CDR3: ASSQQGASYNEQF

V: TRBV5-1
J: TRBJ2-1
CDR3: ASSLEGTSGYNEQF

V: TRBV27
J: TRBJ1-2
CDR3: ASTPRGGASNYGYT

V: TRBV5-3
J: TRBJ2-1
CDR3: ARSRVVGLAKGNEQF